These T cell receptor beta chains were read from a single sample in a study of PD-L1 blockade in urothelial cancer. Assay used: immunoSEQ multiplex PCR; TCRdb lists only in-frame clones, some missing. The sample shows around 100,000 clones, about 90% of them seen only once. This sample comprised PBMCs, obtained around atezolizumab (anti-PD-L1) treatment. All receptors derive from a man aged 60-69 years with urothelial cancer. The CDR3 runs from the conserved cysteine through the conserved F or W. The D gene is left open where the match is weak. Clone size is shown for a subset of rows, as once, few, many or a class of expanded clone.

.	TRBJ2-1	TRBD2	TRBV2	CASRGTSGRGGEQFF	TGTGCCAGCAGGGGGACTAGCGGGAGAGGGGGTGAGCAGTTCTTC
.	TRBJ2-7	TRBD1	TRBV6-5	CASSLGTGAVGEQYF	TGTGCCAGCAGTTTAGGGACAGGCGCGGTCGGCGAGCAGTACTTC
.	TRBJ1-4	TRBD1	TRBV9	CASSVGTGINEKLFF	TGTGCCAGCAGCGTAGGGACAGGGATAAATGAAAAACTGTTTTTT
few	TRBJ1-5	.	TRBV14	CASTCSNQPQHF	TGTGCCAGCACGTGTAGCAATCAGCCCCAGCATTTT
.	TRBJ2-3	.	TRBV18	CASSPPSGAQDTQYF	TGTGCCAGCTCACCACCATCAGGGGCGCAAGATACGCAGTATTTT
.	TRBJ1-2	.	TRBV14	CASSQVSRLGYTF	TGTGCCAGCAGCCAAGTCTCCCGTTTGGGCTACACCTTC
.	TRBJ2-7	TRBD2	TRBV7-2	CASSARLAETYEQYF	TGTGCCAGCAGCGCGCGACTAGCGGAAACCTACGAGCAGTACTTC
.	TRBJ2-7	.	TRBV21-1	CASSFGTEGRIGLRYEQYF	TGTGCCAGCAGCTTTGGGACAGAGGGCAGGATTGGGCTTAGATACGAGCAGTACTTC
.	TRBJ2-3	TRBD2	TRBV11-3	CASSLGLAGDAQYF	TGTGCCAGCAGCTTAGGGCTAGCGGGAGATGCGCAGTATTTT
.	TRBJ2-7	TRBD2	TRBV7-9	CASSSSGTRVEQYF	TGTGCCAGCAGCTCCTCCGGGACTAGAGTCGAGCAGTACTTC